This TCR beta chain originates from a study of long-term antiretroviral therapy in people with HIV (dated by TCRdb to between 2021 and 2024). Turning to the overall study: The earliest samples were collected approximately a decade before the 2015 WHO recommendation for immediate ART, a period when ART was typically delayed until CD4 counts fell. A retrospective serial study tested whether changes in peripheral blood TRB repertoire composition and diversity were associated with ART initiation and durable HIV suppression. A total of roughly 200 cryopreserved PBMC samples came from a few dozen adults with confirmed HIV infection and were collected serially over a mean of roughly six years (range 1-12). Among the 30 to 35 participants with HIV, eleven were female. Test extractions of a monoclonal T-cell line alongside about 35 polyclonal samples showed no cross-contamination during QIAcube processing. General conclusions and limits of the study: Samples dated from the mid-2000s to the late 2010s, and the ART regimens used may be less effective than current ones. Unsorted PBMC were profiled instead of sorted CD4+ and CD8+ T cells because pre-ART samples had limited cell numbers. Narrower CDR3 length ranges were observed in HIV repertoires than in controls, and an antigen-experienced repertoire with only a slight naive shift after ART was suggested by the network structure. Inferences about post-ART repertoire changes are limited because no data were available on ART adherence, viral resistance or therapy changes. Owing to limited PBMC availability, only the TCR beta chain was sequenced, without alpha chain pairing. A significant increase in TRB diversity was found to be associated with ART initiation, although TRB diversity was observed to remain significantly below that of transplant donor controls even after long-term ART. The repertoire was dominated across all time points by expanded TRB clones identified before ART initiation, although this dominance was seen to fluctuate and to decrease in many PLHIV after ART.

The immunoSEQ hsTCRB v3.0 assay was used at survey level resolution for TRB variable region sequencing. TRB sequencing targeted a depth of about 40,000-50,000 T-cell genomes per sample. TRB libraries were pooled and sequenced on an Illumina MiSeq using a v3 150-cycle kit. For the original study's pipeline: Analysis of repertoires was carried out in R inside a reproducible Nextflow workflow spanning QC, data transformation and analysis. LymphoSeq2, an R package for AIRR-Seq data exploration, was used to implement custom analyses. After excluding a few samples that yielded fewer than 5000 total TRB sequences, 150 to 200 HIV repertoires remained for analysis. Among the approximately 200 retained HIV repertoires, about 59 were collected before ART initiation and around 130 were collected after ART initiation. Repertoires were downsampled to 5000 TRB nucleotide sequences, with summary statistics averaged over 100 downsampling iterations. Only TRB sequences with CDR3 regions of at least seven amino acids were retained for analysis. Diversity was measured with a Shannon entropy-derived clonality score and the Gini coefficient. In repertoire networks, the top 5000 CDR3 amino acid sequences were linked whenever an edit distance of one separated two sequences. For TRB CDR3 amino acid sequences, GLIPH2 was used to predict antigen specificity groups and MHC restriction. To flag known CMV, EBV, HIV or tissue antigen associations, CDR3 amino acid sequences were matched against VDJdb and McPAS-TCR. Pre-ART, post-ART and control groups were compared with Wilcoxon signed-rank tests and Holm-Bonferroni correction. In its TCRdb copy, this immuneACCESS table keeps in-frame sequences only and misses some clones. Where compared with another copy, unresolved V genes explain less than half of these, and the others have no known cause. The V and J calls and clone size are taken from that table; D and trimming were inferred from the DNA. Within this sample are about 33,000 clones, with roughly 96% of them counted one time only. The ten largest clones add up to 2% to 3% of the sample.

For this clone: Its antigen remains unidentified. No much larger clonotype is one base removed from it; base qualities were not supplied.

Inclusion was restricted to participants for whom at least one PBMC sample before ART initiation and at least two post-ART samples were available. Every participant with HIV received treatment in the United States of America. Before DNA extraction, cryopreserved samples of roughly 1-10 million PBMC were thawed and washed. At the time of the earliest PBMC sample for each participant with HIV, ages ranged from about 20 to 55 years. PBMC samples were contributed by each participant from 1-4 timepoints before ART initiation and 2-8 timepoints after ART initiation, with a median of 7 samples. For every participant, serial HIV viral load, CD4+ T-cell count, ART history and demographic data were obtained. A Qiagen kit on a QIAcube was used to extract genomic DNA from unsorted PBMC, with samples processed in batches of 12. The CDR3 runs 14 residues from the cysteine to the phenylalanine. The sequence is cut down to CDR3 DNA, 42 bases in frame from base 1. As encoded in the germline V gene, CDR1 is SGHTA while CDR2 is FQGNSA. Cut back by 2 bases and 5 bases, the V and J ends lie 10 bases apart.

The sample here was unsorted PBMCs, taken approximately 6.5 years after starting antiretroviral therapy. The TCR was taken from a man in his thirties or forties with HIV. The receptor chain draws on TRBV7-2 and TRBJ2-4, with the D gene uncertain. CDR3 reads: CASSLQPDQNIQYF. The nucleotide sequence reads as follows: TGTGCCAGCAGCTTACAACCGGATCAAAACATTCAGTACTTC. Here the CDR3 is joined to the reference TRBV7-2 and TRBJ2-4 genes, and the full variable domain is: GAGVSQSPSNKVTEKGKDVELRCDPISGHTALYWYRQSLGQGLEFLIYFQGNSAPDKSGLPSDRFSAERTGGSVSTLTIQRTQQEDSAVYLCASSLQPDQNIQYFGAGTRLSVL.